This TCR beta chain emerged from a study of persistence of HIV-infected CD4 T cells. Whole-study findings and limits: Antigen-responding cells were enriched for degenerate expanded CDR3beta sequences. The rare CMV-responding cells with HIV-1 proviruses were not separately TCR-sequenced.

Trimming cost V 2 bases and J 11 bases, with 6 bases left between them. The CDR3 extends over 11 amino acids. Germline V lookup: CDR1 MNHEY, CDR2 SVGAGI. Cells were stimulated with CMV-infected fibroblast lysates at about 9.4 ug/mL. CD40L-negative CD69-negative CD45RO-high memory CD4+ T cells were sorted as populations depleted of antigen-responding cells. A roughly 20-hour stimulation of CD8-depleted PBMCs used anti-CD28/CD49d costimulation, CD40-blocking antibody and enfuvirtide. On this clone itself: No antigen is known for it.

Sequencing used immunoSEQ version 4 in survey mode. The assay was immunoSEQ multiplex PCR, and TCRdb's table has in-frame clones only and misses some. The sample lists roughly 28,000 clones, approximately 80% occurring once. V is TRBV6-5 and J is TRBJ1-4; weak D call: TRBD1 (5 bases). The TCR sequence derives from an adult woman with HIV who was CMV-seropositive. The material was CD4+ T cells sorted from PBMCs after roughly 18-hour stimulation, obtained from a patient who received antiretroviral therapy. This chain's CDR3 is CASSYGGKLFF. DNA of the CDR3: TGTGCCAGCAGTTACGGGGGGAAACTGTTTTTT.